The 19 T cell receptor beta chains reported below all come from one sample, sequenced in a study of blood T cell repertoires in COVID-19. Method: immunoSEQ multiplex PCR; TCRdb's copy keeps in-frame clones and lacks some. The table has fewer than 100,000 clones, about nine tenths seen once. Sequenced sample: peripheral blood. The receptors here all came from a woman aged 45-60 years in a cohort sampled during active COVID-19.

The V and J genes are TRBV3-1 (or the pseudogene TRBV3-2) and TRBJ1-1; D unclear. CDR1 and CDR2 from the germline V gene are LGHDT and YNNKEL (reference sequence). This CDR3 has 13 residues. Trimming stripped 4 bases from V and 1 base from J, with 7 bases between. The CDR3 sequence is CASSLIRNTEAFF. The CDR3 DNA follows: TGTGCCAGCAGCCTTATCAGGAACACTGAAGCTTTCTTT.

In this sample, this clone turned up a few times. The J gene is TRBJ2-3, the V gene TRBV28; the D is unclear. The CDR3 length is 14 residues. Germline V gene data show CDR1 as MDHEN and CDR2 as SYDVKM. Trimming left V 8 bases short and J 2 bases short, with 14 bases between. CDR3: CASLQLRSTDTQYF. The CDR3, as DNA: TGTGCCAGCCTACAGTTGAGATCCACAGATACGCAGTATTTT.

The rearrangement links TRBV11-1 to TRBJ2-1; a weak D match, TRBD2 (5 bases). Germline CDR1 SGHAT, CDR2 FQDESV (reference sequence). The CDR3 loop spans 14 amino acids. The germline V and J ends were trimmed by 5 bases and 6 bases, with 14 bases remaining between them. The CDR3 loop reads CASSPPPSSNEQFF. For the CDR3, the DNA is TGTGCCAGCAGCCCACCCCCTAGCAGCAATGAGCAGTTCTTC.

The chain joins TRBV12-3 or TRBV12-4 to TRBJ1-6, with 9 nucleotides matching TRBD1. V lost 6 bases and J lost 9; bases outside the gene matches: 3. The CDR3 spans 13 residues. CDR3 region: CASRQGASSPLHF. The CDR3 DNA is TGTGCCAGCAGACAGGGGGCAAGTTCACCCCTCCACTTT.

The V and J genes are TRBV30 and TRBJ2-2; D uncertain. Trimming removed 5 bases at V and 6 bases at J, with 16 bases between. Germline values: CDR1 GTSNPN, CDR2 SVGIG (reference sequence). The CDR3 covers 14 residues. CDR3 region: CAWSSSAGPGELFF. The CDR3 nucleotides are TGTGCCTGGTCTTCATCGGCAGGCCCCGGGGAGCTGTTTTTT.

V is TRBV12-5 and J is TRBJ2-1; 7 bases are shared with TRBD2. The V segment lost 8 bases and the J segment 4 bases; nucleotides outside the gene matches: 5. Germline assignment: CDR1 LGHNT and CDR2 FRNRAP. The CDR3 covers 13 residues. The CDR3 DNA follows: TGTGCTAGTCGGGGCGGGGGTTACAATGAGCAGTTCTTC. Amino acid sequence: CASRGGGYNEQFF. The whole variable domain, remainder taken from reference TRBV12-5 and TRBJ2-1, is DARVTQTPRHKVTEMGQEVTMRCQPILGHNTVFWYRQTMMQGLELLAYFRNRAPLDDSGMPKDRFSAEMPDATLATLKIQPSEPRDSAVYFCASRGGGYNEQFFGPGTRLTVL.

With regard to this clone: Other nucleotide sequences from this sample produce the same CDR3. CDR3 sequence reads: CASSPWTGSNQPQHF. In DNA form, the CDR3 reads TGTGCCAGCAGCCCTTGGACAGGGAGCAATCAGCCCCAGCATTTT. The chain combines TRBV28 with TRBJ1-5, with TRBD1 matching 8 bases. V shed 6 bases, J shed 1 base, and the junction held 5 bases outside the gene matches. The CDR3 extends over 15 amino acids. The germline CDR1 and CDR2 sequences are MDHEN and SYDVKM. Combining the CDR3 with reference TRBV28 and TRBJ1-5 gives the whole variable domain DVKVTQSSRYLVKRTGEKVFLECVQDMDHENMFWYRQDPGLGLRLIYFSYDVKMKEKGDIPEGYSVSREKKERFSLILESASTNQTSMYLCASSPWTGSNQPQHFGDGTRLSIL.

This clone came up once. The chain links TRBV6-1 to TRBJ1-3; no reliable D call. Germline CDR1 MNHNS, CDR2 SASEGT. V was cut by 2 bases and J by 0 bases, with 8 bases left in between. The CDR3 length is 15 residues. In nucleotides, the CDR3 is TGTGCCAGCAGTGAAAGTGACTACTCTGGAAACACCATATATTTT. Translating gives CASSESDYSGNTIYF.

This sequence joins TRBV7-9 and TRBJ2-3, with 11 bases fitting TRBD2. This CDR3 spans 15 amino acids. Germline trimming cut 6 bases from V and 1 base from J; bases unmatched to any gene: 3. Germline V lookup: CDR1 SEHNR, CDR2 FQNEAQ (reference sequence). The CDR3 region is CASRPGLAGTDTQYF. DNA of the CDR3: TGTGCCAGCAGACCGGGACTAGCGGGCACAGATACGCAGTATTTT.

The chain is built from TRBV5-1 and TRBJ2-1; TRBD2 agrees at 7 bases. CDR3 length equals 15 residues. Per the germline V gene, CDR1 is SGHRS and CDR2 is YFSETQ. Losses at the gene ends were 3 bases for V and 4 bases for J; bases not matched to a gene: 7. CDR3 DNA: TGCGCCAGCAGCTCCGATCCCGGGGGGTACAATGAGCAGTTCTTC. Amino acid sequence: CASSSDPGGYNEQFF.

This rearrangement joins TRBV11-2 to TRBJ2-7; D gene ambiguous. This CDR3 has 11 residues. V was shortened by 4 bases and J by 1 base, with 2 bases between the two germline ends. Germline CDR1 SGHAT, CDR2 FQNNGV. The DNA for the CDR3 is TGTGCCAGCAGCTCGTCCTACGAGCAGTACTTC. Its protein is CASSSSYEQYF.

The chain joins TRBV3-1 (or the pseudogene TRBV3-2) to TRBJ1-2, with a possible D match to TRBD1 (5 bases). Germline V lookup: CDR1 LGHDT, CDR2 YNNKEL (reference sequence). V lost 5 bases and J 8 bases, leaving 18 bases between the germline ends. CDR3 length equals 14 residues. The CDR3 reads CASSRRAGFEGYTF. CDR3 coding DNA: TGTGCCAGCAGCAGAAGGGCAGGGTTTGAGGGCTACACCTTC.

The CDR3 DNA follows: TGTGCCAGTAGTATCAGTAGCAATCAGCCCCAGCATTTT. Translation gives CASSISSNQPQHF. The J gene is TRBJ1-5, the V gene TRBV19; D uncertain. CDR1 is LNHDA and CDR2 is SQIVND in the germline V gene (reference sequence). V lost 3 bases, J lost 0 bases, and 3 bases lay in between. This CDR3 contains 13 residues.

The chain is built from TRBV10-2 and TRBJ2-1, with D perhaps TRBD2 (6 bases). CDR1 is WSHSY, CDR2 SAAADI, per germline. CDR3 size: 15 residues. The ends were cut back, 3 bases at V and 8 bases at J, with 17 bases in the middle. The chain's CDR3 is CASSETGLARDEQFF. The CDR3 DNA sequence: TGCGCCAGCAGTGAAACGGGACTGGCTAGGGATGAGCAGTTCTTC.

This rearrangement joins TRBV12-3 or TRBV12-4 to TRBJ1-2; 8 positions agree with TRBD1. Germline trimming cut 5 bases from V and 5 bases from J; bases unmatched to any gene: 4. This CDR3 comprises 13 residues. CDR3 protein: CASSPGTGYGYTF. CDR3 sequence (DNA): TGTGCCAGCAGTCCCGGGACAGGTTATGGCTACACCTTC.

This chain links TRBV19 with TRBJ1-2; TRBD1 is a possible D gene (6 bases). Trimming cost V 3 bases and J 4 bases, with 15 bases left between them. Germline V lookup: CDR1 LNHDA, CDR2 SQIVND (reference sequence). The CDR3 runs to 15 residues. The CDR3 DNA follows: TGTGCCAGTAGTATGGGGCAGGGGTATGGCTATGGCTACACCTTC. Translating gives CASSMGQGYGYGYTF.

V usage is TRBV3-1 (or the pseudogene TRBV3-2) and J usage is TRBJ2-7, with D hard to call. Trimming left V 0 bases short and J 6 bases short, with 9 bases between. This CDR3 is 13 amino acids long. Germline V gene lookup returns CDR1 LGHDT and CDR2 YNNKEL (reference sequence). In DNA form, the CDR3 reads TGTGCCAGCAGCCAAGATTTGAGTACCGAGCAGTACTTC. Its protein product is CASSQDLSTEQYF.

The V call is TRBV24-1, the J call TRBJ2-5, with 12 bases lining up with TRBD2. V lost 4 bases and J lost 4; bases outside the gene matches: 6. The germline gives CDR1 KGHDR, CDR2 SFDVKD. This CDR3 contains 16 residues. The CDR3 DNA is TGTGCCACCAGTGACAAACTAGCGGGAGGATCAGAGACCCAGTACTTC. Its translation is CATSDKLAGGSETQYF.

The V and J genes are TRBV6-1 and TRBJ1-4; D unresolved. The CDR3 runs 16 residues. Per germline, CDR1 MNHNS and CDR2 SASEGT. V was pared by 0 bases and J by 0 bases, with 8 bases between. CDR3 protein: CASSEALYPTNEKLFF. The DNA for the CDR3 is TGTGCCAGCAGTGAAGCCCTCTACCCAACTAATGAAAAACTGTTTTTT.